This T cell receptor beta chain derives from a study of blood T cell repertoires in COVID-19. Study overall: COVID-19 samples from acute and convalescent phases originated in the United States, Italy and Spain. T cells, B-cell-depleted T cells, or PBMCs provided the cDNA or gDNA that served as material.

Here immunoSEQ multiplex PCR was the method, and the copy in TCRdb shows in-frame clones only, minus some. This table has approximately 250,000 clones, 84% appearing once. The germline CDR1 and CDR2 sequences are SNHLY and FYNNEI. V lost 6 bases, J lost 1 base, and 6 bases stayed unmatched. The CDR3 totals 14 residues. The source is a woman aged 40 to 55 who had recovered from COVID-19. This chain links TRBV2 with TRBJ2-7; TRBD2 matches at 7 bases. Source material: peripheral blood. The CDR3: CASSLSGVSYEQYF. The CDR3, as DNA: TGTGCCAGCAGCCTGAGCGGGGTTTCCTACGAGCAGTACTTC.